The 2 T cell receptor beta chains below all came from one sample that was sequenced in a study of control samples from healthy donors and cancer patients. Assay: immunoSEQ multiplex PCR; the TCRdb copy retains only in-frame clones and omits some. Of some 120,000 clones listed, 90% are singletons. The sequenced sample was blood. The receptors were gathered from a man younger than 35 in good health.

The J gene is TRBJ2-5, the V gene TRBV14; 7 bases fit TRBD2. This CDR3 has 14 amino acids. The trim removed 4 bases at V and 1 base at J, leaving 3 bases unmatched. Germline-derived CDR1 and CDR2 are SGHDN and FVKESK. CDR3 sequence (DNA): TGTGCCAGCAGCCGGACTAGATCCCAAGAGACCCAGTACTTC. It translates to CASSRTRSQETQYF.

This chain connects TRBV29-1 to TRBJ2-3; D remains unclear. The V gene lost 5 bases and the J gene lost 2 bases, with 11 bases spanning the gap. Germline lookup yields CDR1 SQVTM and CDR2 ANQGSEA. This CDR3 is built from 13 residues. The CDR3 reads CSVKGRNTDTQYF. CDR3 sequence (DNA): TGCAGCGTTAAGGGCAGGAACACAGATACGCAGTATTTT.